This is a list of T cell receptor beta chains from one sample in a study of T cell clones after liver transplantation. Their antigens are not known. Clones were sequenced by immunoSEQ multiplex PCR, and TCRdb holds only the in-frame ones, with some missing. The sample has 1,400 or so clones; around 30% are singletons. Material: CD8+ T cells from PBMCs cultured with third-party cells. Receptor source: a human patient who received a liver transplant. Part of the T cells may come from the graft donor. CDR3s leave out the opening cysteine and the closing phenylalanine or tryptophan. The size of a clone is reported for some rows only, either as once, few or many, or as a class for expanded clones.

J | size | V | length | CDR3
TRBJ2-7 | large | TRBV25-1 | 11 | ASSSGPGHEQY
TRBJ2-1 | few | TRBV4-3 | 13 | ASSLRAGAYNEQF
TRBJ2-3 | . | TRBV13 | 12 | ASSFLGGEGGQY
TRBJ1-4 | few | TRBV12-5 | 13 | ASGLDWGPGEKLF
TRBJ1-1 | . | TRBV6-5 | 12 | ASSEPKMNTEAF
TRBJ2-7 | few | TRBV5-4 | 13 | ASSHQQGSSYEQY
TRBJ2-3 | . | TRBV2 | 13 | ASSEGGATRDTQY
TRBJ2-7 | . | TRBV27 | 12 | ASSLSAGNYEQY
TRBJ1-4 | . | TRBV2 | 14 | ASSDPSRGLNEKLF
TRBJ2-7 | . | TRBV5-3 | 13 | ASSQAQGEIYEQY
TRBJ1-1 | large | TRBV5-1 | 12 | ASSTRDGDTEAF
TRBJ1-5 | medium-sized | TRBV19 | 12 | ASSQGSGNQPQH
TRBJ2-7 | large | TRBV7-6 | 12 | ASSPGIGDYEQY
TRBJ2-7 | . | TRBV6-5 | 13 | ASSYFGGGAYEQY
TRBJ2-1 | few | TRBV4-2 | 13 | ASSQGAGAYNEQF
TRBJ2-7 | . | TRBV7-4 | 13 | ASSFIPSSEYEQY
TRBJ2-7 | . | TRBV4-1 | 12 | ASSQLAATYEQY
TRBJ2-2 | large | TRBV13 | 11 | ASSLGNTGELF
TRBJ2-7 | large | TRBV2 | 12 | ASSPGVGAYEQY
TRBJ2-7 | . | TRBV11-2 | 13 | ASSLGAGGLYEQY
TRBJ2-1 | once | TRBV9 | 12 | ASSPGLAGGEQF
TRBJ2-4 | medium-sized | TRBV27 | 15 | ASSLSISEWAKNIQY
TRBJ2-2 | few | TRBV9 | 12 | ASSIHGDTGELF
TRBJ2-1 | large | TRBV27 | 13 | ASSLGTSGYNEQF
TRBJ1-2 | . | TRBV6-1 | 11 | ASNPGVTFGYT
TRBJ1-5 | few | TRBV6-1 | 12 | ASSLWGGNQPQH
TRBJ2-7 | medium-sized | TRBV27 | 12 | ASSGTGSLYEQY
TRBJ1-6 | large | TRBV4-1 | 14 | ASSQAMDSYNSPLH
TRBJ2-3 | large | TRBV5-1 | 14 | ASSSPSTGPTDTQY
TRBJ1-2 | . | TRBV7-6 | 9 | ASSYRNGYT
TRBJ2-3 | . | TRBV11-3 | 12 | ASYRLAGTDTQY
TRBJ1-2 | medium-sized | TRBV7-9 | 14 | ASSIGTGRSGYGYT
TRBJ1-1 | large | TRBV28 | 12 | ASSLTPLNTEAF
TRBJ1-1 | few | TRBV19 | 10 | ASSRGYTEAF
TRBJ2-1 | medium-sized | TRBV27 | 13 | ASSPGTSGYNEQF
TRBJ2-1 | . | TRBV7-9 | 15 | ASSLVQARGFFDEQF
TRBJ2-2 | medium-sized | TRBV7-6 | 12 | ASSPYQVAGELF
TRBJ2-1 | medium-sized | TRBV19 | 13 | ASSIVGQPYNEQF
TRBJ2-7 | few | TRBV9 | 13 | ASSVGAEVIYEQY
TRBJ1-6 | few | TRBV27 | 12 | ASSRTGRGSPLH
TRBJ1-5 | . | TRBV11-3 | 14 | ASSPDREGGNQPQH
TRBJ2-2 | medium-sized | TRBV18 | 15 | ASSPLARPTNTGELF
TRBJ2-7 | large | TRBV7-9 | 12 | ASSPRLSSYEQY
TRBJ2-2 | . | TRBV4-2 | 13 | ASSYGRYDTGELF